The T cell receptor beta chain under discussion was sequenced for a study of patients and donors after allogeneic stem cell transplantation. From the RT-PCR reads, TCRdb called clonotypes with MiXCR, one entry per CDR3 protein. The sample records fewer than 500,000 distinct CDR3 sequences, roughly 17% being singletons. Trimming pared 4 bases from V and 3 bases from J, leaving 13 bases between. CDR1 and CDR2 from the germline V gene are DFQATT and SNEGSKA (reference sequence). The CDR3 is made up of 13 amino acids. This clonotype originated in a human donor who was either an allogeneic HSCT recipient or a stem cell or donor lymphocyte infusion donor (not recorded which). It is not recorded whose cells these are; they may come from a transplant donor. What was sequenced was blood, either unsorted or a sorted T cell fraction (not recorded which). The chain carries TRBV20-1 and TRBJ2-7, with D possibly being TRBD1 (6 bases). CDR3 DNA sequence: TGCAGTGCTACTCCGACAGGATTCTACGAGCAGTACTTC. It translates to CSATPTGFYEQYF.